Each of the 2 T cell receptor beta chains below was sequenced from the same sample in a study of cytomegalovirus exposure and HLA in healthy donors. Sequencing was performed with immunoSEQ multiplex PCR; in TCRdb, only in-frame clones are kept and a portion is missing. The repertoire holds 200,000 to 300,000 clones, with approximately 90% as singletons. The sample comprised PBMCs. Every receptor here comes from a young man in good health and CMV-seronegative.

CDR3: CASSVPVGADTQYF. CDR3 nucleotide sequence: TGCGCCAGCAGTGTTCCGGTGGGCGCAGATACGCAGTATTTT. This chain connects TRBV10-2 to TRBJ2-3, with D uncertain. This CDR3 comprises 14 residues. V was trimmed by 4 bases and J by 4 bases, leaving 12 bases between them. CDR1 and CDR2 (germline): WSHSY, SAAADI.

V gene TRBV7-2 combines with J gene TRBJ2-5; 8 nucleotides align to TRBD1. J gave up 5 bases and V 3 bases, and 5 bases lay outside the gene matches. Germline CDR1 is SGHTA and CDR2 is FQGNSA. The CDR3 loop spans 14 amino acids. This CDR3 reads CASSLGTGQETQYF. CDR3 coding DNA: TGTGCCAGCAGCTTGGGGACAGGACAGGAGACCCAGTACTTC.